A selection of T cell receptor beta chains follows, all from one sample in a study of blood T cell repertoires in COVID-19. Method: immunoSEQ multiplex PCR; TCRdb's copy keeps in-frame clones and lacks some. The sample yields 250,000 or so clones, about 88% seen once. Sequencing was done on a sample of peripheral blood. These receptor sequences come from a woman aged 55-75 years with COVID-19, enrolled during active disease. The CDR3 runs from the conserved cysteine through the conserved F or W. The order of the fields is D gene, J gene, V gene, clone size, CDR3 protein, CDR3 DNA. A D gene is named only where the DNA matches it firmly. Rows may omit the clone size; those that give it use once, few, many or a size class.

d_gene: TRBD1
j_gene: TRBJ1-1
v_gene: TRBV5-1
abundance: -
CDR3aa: CASRAGQAGSTEAFF
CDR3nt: TGCGCCAGCAGGGCGGGACAGGCGGGGAGCACTGAAGCTTTCTTT

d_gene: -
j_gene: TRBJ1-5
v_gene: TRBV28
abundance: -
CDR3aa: CASSPPLPRPQHF
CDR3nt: TGTGCCAGCAGTCCCCCCCTCCCTAGGCCCCAGCATTTT

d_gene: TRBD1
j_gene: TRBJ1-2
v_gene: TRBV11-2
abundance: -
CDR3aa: CASSNYRGLGYTF
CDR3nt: TGTGCCAGCAGCAACTACAGGGGGCTTGGCTACACCTTC

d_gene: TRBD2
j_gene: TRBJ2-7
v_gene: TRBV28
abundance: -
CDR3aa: CASSPILAEFSYEQYF
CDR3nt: TGTGCCAGCAGCCCGATACTAGCGGAATTCTCCTACGAGCAGTACTTC

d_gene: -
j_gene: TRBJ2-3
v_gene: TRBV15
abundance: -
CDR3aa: CATSRDGGSSTDTQYF
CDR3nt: TGTGCCACCAGCAGAGATGGCGGGTCCAGCACAGATACGCAGTATTTT

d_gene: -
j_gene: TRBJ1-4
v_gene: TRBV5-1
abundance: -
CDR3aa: CASSSESTGKLFF
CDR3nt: TGCGCCAGCAGCTCGGAATCAACAGGAAAACTGTTTTTT

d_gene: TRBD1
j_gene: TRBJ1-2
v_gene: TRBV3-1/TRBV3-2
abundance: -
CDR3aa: CASSQGQGIHYGYTF
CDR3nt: TGTGCCAGCAGCCAGGGACAGGGGATCCACTATGGCTACACCTTC

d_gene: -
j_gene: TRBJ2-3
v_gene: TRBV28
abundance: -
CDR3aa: CASRAYGDTQYF
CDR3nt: TGTGCCAGCAGGGCCTACGGGGATACGCAGTATTTT

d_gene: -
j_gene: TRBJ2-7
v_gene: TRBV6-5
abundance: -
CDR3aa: CASRPTGPHEQYF
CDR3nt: TGTGCCAGCAGACCTACCGGTCCACACGAGCAGTACTTC

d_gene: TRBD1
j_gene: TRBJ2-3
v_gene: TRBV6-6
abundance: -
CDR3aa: CASSPRTGGVDTQYF
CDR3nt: TGTGCCAGCAGTCCCCGGACAGGGGGCGTAGATACGCAGTATTTT

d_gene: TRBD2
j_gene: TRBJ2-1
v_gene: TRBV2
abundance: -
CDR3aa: CASIERESDYNEQFF
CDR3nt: TGTGCCAGCATTGAGCGGGAGTCGGACTACAATGAGCAGTTCTTC

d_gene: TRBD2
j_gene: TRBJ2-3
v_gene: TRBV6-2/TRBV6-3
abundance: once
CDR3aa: CASSGLAGIPSTDTQYF
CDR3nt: TGTGCCAGCAGCGGACTAGCGGGAATACCTAGCACAGATACGCAGTATTTT

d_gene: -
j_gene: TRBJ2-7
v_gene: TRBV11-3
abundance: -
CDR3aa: CASSLSDSYEQYF
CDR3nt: TGTGCCAGCAGCTTATCCGACAGCTACGAGCAGTACTTC

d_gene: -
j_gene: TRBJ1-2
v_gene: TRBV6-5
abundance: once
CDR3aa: CASSYSTTPYGYTF
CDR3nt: TGTGCCAGCAGTTACTCGACAACTCCTTATGGCTACACCTTC

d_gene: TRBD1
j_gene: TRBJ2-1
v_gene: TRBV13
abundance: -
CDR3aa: CASSLNRGQGEQFF
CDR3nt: TGTGCCAGCAGCTTGAACAGGGGGCAGGGTGAGCAGTTCTTC

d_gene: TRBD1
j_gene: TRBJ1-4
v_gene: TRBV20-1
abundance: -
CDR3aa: CSASYTGGREKLFF
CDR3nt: TGCAGTGCTAGTTATACAGGGGGGCGAGAAAAACTGTTTTTT

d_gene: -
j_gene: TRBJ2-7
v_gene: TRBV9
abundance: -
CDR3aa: CASSVAGTGYEQYF
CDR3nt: TGTGCCAGCAGCGTAGCGGGAACTGGGTACGAGCAGTACTTC

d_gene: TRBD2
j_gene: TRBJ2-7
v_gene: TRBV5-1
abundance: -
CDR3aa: CASSLSRGLAGDYEQYF
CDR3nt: TGCGCCAGCAGCTTGAGTCGGGGACTAGCGGGAGACTACGAGCAGTACTTC

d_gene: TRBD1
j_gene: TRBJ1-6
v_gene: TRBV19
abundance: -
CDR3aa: CASSQTGTGTPLHF
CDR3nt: TGTGCCAGTAGTCAGACAGGGACCGGTACACCCCTCCACTTT

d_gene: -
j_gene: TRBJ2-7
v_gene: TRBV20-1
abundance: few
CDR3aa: CSASRGSSYEQYF
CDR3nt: TGCAGTGCTAGTAGAGGGAGTTCCTACGAGCAGTACTTC

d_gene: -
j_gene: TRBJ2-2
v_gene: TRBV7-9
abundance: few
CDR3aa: CASSLGLANTGELFF
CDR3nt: TGTGCCAGCAGCTTAGGACTAGCGAACACCGGGGAGCTGTTTTTT

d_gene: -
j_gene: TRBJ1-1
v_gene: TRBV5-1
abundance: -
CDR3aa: CASSLFFGGDISEAFF
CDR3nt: TGCGCCAGCAGCCTATTTTTTGGGGGGGATATCTCTGAAGCTTTCTTT

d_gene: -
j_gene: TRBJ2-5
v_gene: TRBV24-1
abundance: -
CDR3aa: CATSTGRGTQYF
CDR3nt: TGTGCCACCAGTACCGGCCGAGGGACCCAGTACTTC

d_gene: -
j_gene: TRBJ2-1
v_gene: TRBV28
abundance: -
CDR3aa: CASCLLVSYNEQFF
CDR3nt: TGTGCCAGCTGTTTACTAGTTTCCTACAATGAGCAGTTCTTC

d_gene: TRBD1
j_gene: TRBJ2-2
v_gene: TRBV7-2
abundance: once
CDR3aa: CASSPRTGIAGELFF
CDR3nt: TGTGCCAGCAGCCCTCGGACAGGGATTGCCGGGGAGCTGTTTTTT

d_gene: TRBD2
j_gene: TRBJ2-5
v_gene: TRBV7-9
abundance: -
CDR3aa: CASSPTDRDYPQETQYF
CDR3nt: TGTGCCAGCAGCCCCACTGACCGGGACTACCCCCAAGAGACCCAGTACTTC

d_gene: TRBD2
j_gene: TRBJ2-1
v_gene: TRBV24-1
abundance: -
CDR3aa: CATSSGRAGNNEQFF
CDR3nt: TGTGCCACCAGTAGCGGGAGGGCGGGAAACAATGAGCAGTTCTTC

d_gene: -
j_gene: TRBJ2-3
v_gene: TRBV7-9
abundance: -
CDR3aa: CASSLNPVRLVYSDTQYF
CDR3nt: TGTGCCAGCAGCTTGAATCCCGTGCGGCTTGTTTATTCAGATACGCAGTATTTT

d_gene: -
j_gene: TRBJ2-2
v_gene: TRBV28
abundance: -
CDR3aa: CASSLGGGFGELFF
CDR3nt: TGTGCCAGCAGTCTGGGGGGGGGCTTCGGGGAGCTGTTTTTT

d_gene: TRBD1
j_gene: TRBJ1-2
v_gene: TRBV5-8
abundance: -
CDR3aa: CASSSPTGGFYGYTF
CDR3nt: TGTGCCAGCAGCTCGCCTACAGGGGGCTTCTATGGCTACACCTTC

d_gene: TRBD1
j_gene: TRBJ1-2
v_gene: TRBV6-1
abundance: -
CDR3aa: CASSERRDSGYTF
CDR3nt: TGTGCCAGCAGTGAAAGGAGGGACAGCGGCTACACCTTC

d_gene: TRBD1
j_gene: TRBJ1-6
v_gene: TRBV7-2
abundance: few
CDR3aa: CASSLFPGGNSPLHF
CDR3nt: TGTGCCAGCAGCTTATTTCCAGGGGGTAATTCACCCCTCCACTTT

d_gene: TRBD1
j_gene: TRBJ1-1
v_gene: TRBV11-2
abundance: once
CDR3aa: CASSLASGTGAGF
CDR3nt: TGTGCCAGCAGCTTAGCCTCCGGGACAGGGGCCGGCTTT

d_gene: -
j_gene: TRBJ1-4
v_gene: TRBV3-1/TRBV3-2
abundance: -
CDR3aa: CASSPTGGGSEKLFF
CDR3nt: TGTGCCAGCAGCCCTACGGGGGGCGGATCTGAAAAACTGTTTTTT

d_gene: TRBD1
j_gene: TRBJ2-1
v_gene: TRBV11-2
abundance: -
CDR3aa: CASSLEPGQGTSGGFF
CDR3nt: TGTGCCAGCAGCTTAGAACCGGGACAGGGAACGTCTGGGGGGTTCTTC

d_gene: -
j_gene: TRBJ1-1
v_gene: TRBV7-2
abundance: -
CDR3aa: CASSRRRDTEAFF
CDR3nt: TGTGCCAGCAGCCGGCGGAGGGACACTGAAGCTTTCTTT

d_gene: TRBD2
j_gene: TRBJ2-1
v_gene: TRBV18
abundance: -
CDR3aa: CASSPLAGAYNEQFF
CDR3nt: TGTGCCAGCTCACCACTAGCGGGAGCCTACAATGAGCAGTTCTTC

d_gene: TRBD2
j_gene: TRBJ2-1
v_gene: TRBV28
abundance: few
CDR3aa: CASSFGGRPPNEQFF
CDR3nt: TGTGCCAGCAGTTTTGGCGGGAGGCCTCCAAATGAGCAGTTCTTC

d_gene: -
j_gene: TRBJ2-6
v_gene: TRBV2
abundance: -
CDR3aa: CASSEEARTLVSGANVLTF
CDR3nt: TGTGCCAGCAGTGAAGAGGCGAGGACTCTGGTCTCTGGGGCCAACGTCCTGACTTTC

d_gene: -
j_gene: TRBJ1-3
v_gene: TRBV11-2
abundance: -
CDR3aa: CASRPAGDLSGNTIYF
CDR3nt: TGTGCCAGCAGACCCGCGGGGGACCTCTCTGGAAACACCATATATTTT

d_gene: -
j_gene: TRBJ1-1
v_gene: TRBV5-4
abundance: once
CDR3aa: CASRWEMTPNTEAFF
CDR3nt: TGTGCCAGCAGGTGGGAGATGACCCCGAACACTGAAGCTTTCTTT

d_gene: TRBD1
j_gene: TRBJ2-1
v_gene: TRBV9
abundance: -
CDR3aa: CASSLDRGRFNEQFF
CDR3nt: TGTGCCAGCAGCCTCGACAGGGGGCGCTTCAATGAGCAGTTCTTC

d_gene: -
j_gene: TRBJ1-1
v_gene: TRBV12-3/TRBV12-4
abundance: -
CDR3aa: CASSLGGVGAFF
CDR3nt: TGTGCCAGCAGTTTAGGGGGGGTCGGGGCTTTCTTT

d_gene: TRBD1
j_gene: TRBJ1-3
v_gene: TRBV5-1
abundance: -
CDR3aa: CASSLDRSAGNTIYF
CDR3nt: TGCGCCAGCAGCCTGGACAGGTCGGCGGGAAACACCATATATTTT

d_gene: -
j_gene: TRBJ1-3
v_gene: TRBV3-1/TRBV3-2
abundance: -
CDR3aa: CASSQAIRNTIYF
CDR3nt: TGTGCCAGCAGCCAAGCTATCCGGAACACCATATATTTT

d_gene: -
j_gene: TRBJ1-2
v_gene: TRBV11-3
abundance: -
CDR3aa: CASSARGGYGYTF
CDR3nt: TGTGCCAGCAGCGCCCGGGGGGGCTATGGCTACACCTTC

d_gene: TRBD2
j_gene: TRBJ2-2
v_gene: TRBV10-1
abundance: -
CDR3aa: CASIRGVAGDGAAGELFF
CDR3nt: TGCGCCAGCATCCGAGGGGTAGCGGGAGACGGAGCGGCCGGGGAGCTGTTTTTT

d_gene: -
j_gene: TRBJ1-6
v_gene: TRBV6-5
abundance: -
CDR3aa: CASSYSFGKGGSPLHF
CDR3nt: TGTGCCAGCAGTTACTCGTTCGGTAAAGGGGGTTCACCCCTCCACTTT

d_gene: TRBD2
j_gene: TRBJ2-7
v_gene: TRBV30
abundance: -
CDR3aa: CAWSKGLVVEQYF
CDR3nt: TGTGCCTGGAGTAAGGGACTAGTGGTCGAGCAGTACTTC

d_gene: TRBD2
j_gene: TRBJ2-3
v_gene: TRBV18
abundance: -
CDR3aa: CASSPRAGGQVDTQYF
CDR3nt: TGTGCCAGCTCACCACGAGCGGGAGGGCAGGTCGATACGCAGTATTTT

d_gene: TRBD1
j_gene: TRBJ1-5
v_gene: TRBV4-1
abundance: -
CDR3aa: CASSRTGGLDQPQHF
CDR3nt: TGCGCCAGCAGCAGGACAGGTGGCCTTGATCAGCCCCAGCATTTT

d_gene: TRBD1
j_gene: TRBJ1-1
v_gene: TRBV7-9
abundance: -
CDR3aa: CASSSKTGGVGTEAFF
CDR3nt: TGTGCCAGCAGCTCCAAGACAGGGGGCGTTGGCACTGAAGCTTTCTTT

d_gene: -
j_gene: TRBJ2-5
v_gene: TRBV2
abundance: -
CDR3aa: CASSLIQETQYF
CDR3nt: TGTGCCAGCAGCCTAATACAAGAGACCCAGTACTTC

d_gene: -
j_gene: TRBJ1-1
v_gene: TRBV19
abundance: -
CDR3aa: CASSIDLAGMNTEAFF
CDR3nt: TGTGCCAGTAGTATAGATCTGGCAGGGATGAACACTGAAGCTTTCTTT

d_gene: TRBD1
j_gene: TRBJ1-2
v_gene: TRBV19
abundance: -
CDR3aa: CASSIPIQSGTGYGYTF
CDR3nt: TGTGCCAGTAGTATCCCCATTCAATCCGGGACAGGCTATGGCTACACCTTC

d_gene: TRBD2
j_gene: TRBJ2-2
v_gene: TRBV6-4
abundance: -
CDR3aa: CASSSRTSGIFTGELFF
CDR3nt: TGTGCCAGCAGTTCAAGGACTAGCGGGATTTTCACCGGGGAGCTGTTTTTT

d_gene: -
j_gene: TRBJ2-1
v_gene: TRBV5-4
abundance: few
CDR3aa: CASSPPGYSYNEQFF
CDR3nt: TGTGCCAGCAGCCCACCGGGTTACTCCTACAATGAGCAGTTCTTC

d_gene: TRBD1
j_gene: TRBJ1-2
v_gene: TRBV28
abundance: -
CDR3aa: CASSSAGTGGGYTF
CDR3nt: TGTGCCAGCAGTTCCGCAGGGACAGGGGGCGGCTACACCTTC

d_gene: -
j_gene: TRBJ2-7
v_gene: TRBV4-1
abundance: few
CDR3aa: CASSRDRRESSYEQYF
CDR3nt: TGCGCCAGCAGCCGGGACAGGCGGGAGAGCTCCTACGAGCAGTACTTC

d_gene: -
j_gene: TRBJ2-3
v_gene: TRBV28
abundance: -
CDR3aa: CASSFSREGYTDTQYF
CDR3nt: TGTGCCAGCAGTTTTTCGAGAGAGGGTTACACAGATACGCAGTATTTT